A single T cell receptor (beta chain) is shown here with its context. Its matching antigen is unknown. This record comes from a study of T cell responses to AZD1222 COVID-19 vaccine. This CDR3 has 15 residues. V lost 5 bases and J 0 bases, leaving 12 bases between the germline ends. General study results and limits: No repertoire was sampled before or during the peak T cell response, only after it. Possibly, clonal diversity was underestimated; donors were largely white British and included more females. Distributed over spike, vaccine-associated CD4 TCRs predominated at 160-218 and 743-854. Spike-specific TCR breadth and depth went up after people got two AZD1222 doses.

Here immunoSEQ multiplex PCR was the method, and the copy in TCRdb shows in-frame clones only, minus some. The sample has roughly 100,000 clones, around 90% seen once. Sequences were derived from peripheral blood, sampled on day 0 of AZD1222 vaccination. J is TRBJ1-3 and V is TRBV5-3; D unclear. TRBV5-3 is an ORF; its function is uncertain. The clonotype comes from an adult in good health. CDR3 sequence: CARSQTALSGNTIYF. In DNA, the CDR3 is TGTGCCAGAAGTCAAACCGCCCTCTCTGGAAACACCATATATTTT.